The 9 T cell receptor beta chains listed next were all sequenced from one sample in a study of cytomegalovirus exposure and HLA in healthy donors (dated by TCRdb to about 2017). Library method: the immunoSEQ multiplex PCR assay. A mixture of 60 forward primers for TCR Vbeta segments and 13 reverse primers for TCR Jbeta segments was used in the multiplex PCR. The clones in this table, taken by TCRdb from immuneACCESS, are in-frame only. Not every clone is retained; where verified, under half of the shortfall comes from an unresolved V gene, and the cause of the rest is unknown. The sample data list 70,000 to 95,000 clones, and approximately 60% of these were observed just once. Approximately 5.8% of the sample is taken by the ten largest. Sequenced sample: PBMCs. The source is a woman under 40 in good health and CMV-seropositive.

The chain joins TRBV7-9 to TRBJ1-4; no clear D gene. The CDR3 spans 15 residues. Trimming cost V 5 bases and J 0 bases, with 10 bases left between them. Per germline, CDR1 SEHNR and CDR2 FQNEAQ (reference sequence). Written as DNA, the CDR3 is TGTGCCAGCAGCGTTCCGAGGGCAACTAATGAAAAACTGTTTTTT. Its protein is CASSVPRATNEKLFF.

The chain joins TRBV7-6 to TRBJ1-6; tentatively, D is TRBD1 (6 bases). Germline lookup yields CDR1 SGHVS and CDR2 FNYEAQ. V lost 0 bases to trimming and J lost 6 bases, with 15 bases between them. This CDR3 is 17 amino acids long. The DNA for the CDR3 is TGTGCCAGCAGCTTAGCGCCAGGGGAAAAAAGTAATTCACCCCTCCACTTT. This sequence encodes CASSLAPGEKSNSPLHF.

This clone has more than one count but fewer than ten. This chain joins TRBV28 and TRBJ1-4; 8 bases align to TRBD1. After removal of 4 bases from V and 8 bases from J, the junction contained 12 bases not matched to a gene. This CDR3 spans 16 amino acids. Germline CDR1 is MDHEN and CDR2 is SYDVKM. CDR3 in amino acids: CASSSYETGAKEKLFF. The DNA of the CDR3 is TGTGCCAGCAGTTCTTATGAGACAGGGGCGAAAGAAAAACTGTTTTTT.

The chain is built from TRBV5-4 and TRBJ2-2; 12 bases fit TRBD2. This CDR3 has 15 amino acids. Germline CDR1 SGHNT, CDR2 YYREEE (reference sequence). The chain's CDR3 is CAVASGGAGTGELFF. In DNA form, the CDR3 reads TGTGCGGTTGCTAGCGGGGGGGCTGGCACCGGGGAGCTGTTTTTT. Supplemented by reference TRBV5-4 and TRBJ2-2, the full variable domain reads ETGVTQSPTHLIKTRGQQVTLRCSSQSGHNTVSWYQQALGQGPQFIFQYYREEENGRGNFPPRFSGLQFPNYSSELNVNALELDDSALYLCAVASGGAGTGELFFGEGSRLTVL.

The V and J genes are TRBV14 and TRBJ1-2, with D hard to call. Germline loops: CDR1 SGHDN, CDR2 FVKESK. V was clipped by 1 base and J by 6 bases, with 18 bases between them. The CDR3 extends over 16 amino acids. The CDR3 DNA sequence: TGTGCCAGCAGCCAAGGGCGAGGGCTGCGTGGAGATGGCTACACCTTC. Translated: CASSQGRGLRGDGYTF.

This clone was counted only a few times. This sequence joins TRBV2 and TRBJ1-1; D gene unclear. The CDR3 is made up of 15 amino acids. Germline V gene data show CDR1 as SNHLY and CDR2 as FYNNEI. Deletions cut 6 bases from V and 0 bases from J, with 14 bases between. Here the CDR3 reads CASRETSFLNTEAFF. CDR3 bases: TGTGCCAGCAGGGAAACCAGTTTCTTGAACACTGAAGCTTTCTTT.

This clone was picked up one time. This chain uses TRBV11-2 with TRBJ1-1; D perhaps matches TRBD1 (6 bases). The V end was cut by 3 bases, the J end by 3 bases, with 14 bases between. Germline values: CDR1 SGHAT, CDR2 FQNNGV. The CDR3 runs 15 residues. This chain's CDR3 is CASSFSWGPDTEAFF. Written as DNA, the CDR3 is TGTGCCAGCAGCTTCTCTTGGGGGCCCGACACTGAAGCTTTCTTT.

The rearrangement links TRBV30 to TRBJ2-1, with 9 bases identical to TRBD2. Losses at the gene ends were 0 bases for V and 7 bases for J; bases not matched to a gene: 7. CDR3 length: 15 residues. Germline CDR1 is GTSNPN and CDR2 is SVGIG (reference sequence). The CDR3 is CAWSVGTSFLNEQFF. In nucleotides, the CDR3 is TGTGCCTGGAGTGTCGGGACTAGCTTTTTAAATGAGCAGTTCTTC.

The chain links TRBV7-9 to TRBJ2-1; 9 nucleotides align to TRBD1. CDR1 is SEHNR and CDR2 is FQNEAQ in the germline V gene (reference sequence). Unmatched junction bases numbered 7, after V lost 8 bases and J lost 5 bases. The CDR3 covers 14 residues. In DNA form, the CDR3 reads TGTGCCAGCGTCCGGGACAGGGTTAACAATGAGCAGTTCTTC. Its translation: CASVRDRVNNEQFF.